These 20 T cell receptor beta chains originate from one sample sequenced in a study of PD-1 blockade in classical Hodgkin lymphoma. TCRdb's copy holds only in-frame clones and misses some; the assay was immunoSEQ multiplex PCR. The sample lists about 40,000 clones; approximately 69% were seen once. Every patient experienced relapse after autologous stem cell transplantation, and brentuximab vedotin exposure varied. The sample consisted of peripheral blood mononuclear cells (PBMCs), taken before the second cycle of nivolumab. Receptor source: a human donor with classical Hodgkin lymphoma.

This clone has just a few counts. The chain recombines TRBV4-3 with TRBJ2-7, with no clear D. The CDR3 covers 13 residues. Per germline, CDR1 LGHNA and CDR2 YSLEER. V shed 1 base and J shed 4 bases, with 8 bases lying between them. CDR3 loop: CASSQVFGYEQYF. The CDR3 coding sequence is TGCGCCAGCAGCCAAGTTTTCGGGTACGAGCAGTACTTC.

This rearrangement joins TRBV10-3 to TRBJ2-1; D is possibly TRBD1 or TRBD2 (5 bases each). Germline lookup yields CDR1 ENHRY and CDR2 SYGVKD. The CDR3 has 16 residues. Trimming took off 1 base at V and 5 bases at J, with 15 bases between the two ends. Here the CDR3 DNA reads TGTGCCATCAGTGAGTTGGGACCCATGACTCACAATGAGCAGTTCTTC. It yields the protein CAISELGPMTHNEQFF.

This clone was counted a few times. V gene TRBV4-1 combines with J gene TRBJ1-1; 9 bases fit TRBD1. J lost 3 bases, V lost 1 base, and 9 bases had no gene match. CDR3 length: 17 residues. Germline-derived CDR1 and CDR2 are MGHRA and YSYEKL. CDR3: CASSQVPGQGSDTEAFF. DNA of the CDR3: TGCGCCAGCAGCCAAGTCCCGGGACAGGGTTCGGACACTGAAGCTTTCTTT.

V gene TRBV18 combines with J gene TRBJ1-1, with unresolved D. The CDR3 is made up of 14 amino acids. Trimming left V 3 bases short and J 7 bases short, with 15 bases between. Looked up from germline, CDR1 is KGHSH and CDR2 is LQKENI. The CDR3: CASSPRTLMDEAFF. The DNA for the CDR3 is TGTGCCAGCTCACCTAGGACCCTTATGGATGAAGCTTTCTTT. Using reference TRBV18 and TRBJ1-1 for the parts outside the CDR3, the full variable domain is NAGVMQNPRHLVRRRGQEARLRCSPMKGHSHVYWYRQLPEEGLKFMVYLQKENIIDESGMPKERFSAEFPKEGPSILRIQQVVRGDSAAYFCASSPRTLMDEAFFGQGTRLTVV.

V and J are TRBV28 and TRBJ2-4, with 11 bases lining up with TRBD2. The CDR3 totals 16 residues. The V gene's germline CDR1 is MDHEN and CDR2 SYDVKM. V lost 5 bases, J lost 0 bases, and 3 bases stayed unmatched. DNA of the CDR3: TGTGCCAGCAGTCAGACTAGCGGGATAGCCAAAAACATTCAGTACTTC. Translating gives CASSQTSGIAKNIQYF.

The chain combines TRBV28 with TRBJ1-1, with a tentative D call TRBD1 (5 bases). Trimming shortened V by 0 bases and J by 3 bases, and 17 bases separated the two germline ends. The CDR3 is made up of 17 amino acids. Germline lookup yields CDR1 MDHEN and CDR2 SYDVKM. The CDR3 spells CASSLWTAIEGDTEAFF. CDR3 DNA: TGTGCCAGCAGTTTATGGACAGCCATTGAGGGTGACACTGAAGCTTTCTTT. Based on the CDR3 plus reference TRBV28 and TRBJ1-1, the full variable domain is DVKVTQSSRYLVKRTGEKVFLECVQDMDHENMFWYRQDPGLGLRLIYFSYDVKMKEKGDIPEGYSVSREKKERFSLILESASTNQTSMYLCASSLWTAIEGDTEAFFGQGTRLTVV.

This chain connects TRBV11-2 to TRBJ1-1; tentatively, D is TRBD1 (6 bases). The CDR3 runs 16 residues. Germline CDR1 is SGHAT and CDR2 is FQNNGV. V was trimmed by 0 bases and J by 1 base, leaving 12 bases between them. CDR3 DNA: TGTGCCAGCAGCTTAGAGTGGGGACAAAAGAACACTGAAGCTTTCTTT. Residues: CASSLEWGQKNTEAFF.

The chain recombines TRBV5-1 with TRBJ2-1, with 10 bases aligning to TRBD2. Trimming took 6 bases from V and 6 from J; bases not matched to a gene: 12. CDR1 SGHRS and CDR2 YFSETQ come from the germline V gene. The CDR3 extends over 16 amino acids. The CDR3 here is CASKLVSGGASNEQFF. CDR3 bases: TGCGCCAGCAAGCTCGTAAGCGGGGGGGCCTCCAATGAGCAGTTCTTC. Variable domain in full (rest from reference TRBV5-1 and TRBJ2-1): KAGVTQTPRYLIKTRGQQVTLSCSPISGHRSVSWYQQTPGQGLQFLFEYFSETQRNKGNFPGRFSGRQFSNSRSEMNVSTLELGDSALYLCASKLVSGGASNEQFFGPGTRLTVL.

The rearrangement uses TRBV2 and TRBJ2-7; D not resolved. Trimming cost V 3 bases and J 4 bases, with 1 base left between them. The CDR3 is made up of 10 amino acids. The germline gives CDR1 SNHLY, CDR2 FYNNEI. The CDR3 DNA is TGTGCCAGCAGTGATTACGAGCAGTACTTC. It codes for CASSDYEQYF. The whole variable domain, remainder taken from reference TRBV2 and TRBJ2-7, is EPEVTQTPSHQVTQMGQEVILRCVPISNHLYFYWYRQILGQKVEFLVSFYNNEISEKSEIFDDQFSVERPDGSNFTLKIRSTKLEDSAMYFCASSDYEQYFGPGTRLTVT.

The V gene is TRBV7-2, the J gene TRBJ2-6; D unresolved. The CDR3 loop spans 15 amino acids. Germline V CDR1 and CDR2: SGHTA, FQGNSA. V lost 1 base to trimming and J lost 4 bases, with 8 bases between them. CDR3 in DNA: TGTGCCAGCAGCTTAGGAAACGTAGGGGCCAACGTCCTGACTTTC. It encodes CASSLGNVGANVLTF.

This clone has only a few counts. The chain combines TRBV9 with TRBJ2-3, with D tentatively TRBD2 (6 bases). Germline V gene lookup returns CDR1 SGDLS and CDR2 YYNGEE. V lost 0 bases, J lost 2 bases, and 13 bases lay in between. The CDR3 runs to 16 residues. In nucleotides, the CDR3 is TGTGCCAGCAGCGTAGGGGTTAGCGGATACACAGATACGCAGTATTTT. Translating it yields CASSVGVSGYTDTQYF. Combining the CDR3 with reference TRBV9 and TRBJ2-3 gives the whole variable domain DSGVTQTPKHLITATGQRVTLRCSPRSGDLSVYWYQQSLDQGLQFLIQYYNGEERAKGNILERFSAQQFPDLHSELNLSSLELGDSALYFCASSVGVSGYTDTQYFGPGTRLTVL.

The chain combines TRBV6-5 with TRBJ1-1, with D tentatively TRBD1 (6 bases). Germline V CDR1 and CDR2: MNHEY, SVGAGI. V dropped 4 bases and J dropped 1 base, with 10 bases sitting between them. This CDR3 contains 14 residues. DNA of the CDR3: TGTGCCAGCAGTTCTCACAGGGAGAACACTGAAGCTTTCTTT. It is translated as CASSSHRENTEAFF.

The chain links TRBV11-2 to TRBJ2-3; D unclear. Trimming took 5 bases from V and 2 from J, leaving 5 bases between them. Germline V lookup: CDR1 SGHAT, CDR2 FQNNGV. The CDR3 spans 12 residues. DNA for the CDR3: TGTGCCAGCAGCCCATACACAGATACGCAGTATTTT. Amino acids: CASSPYTDTQYF.

The V and J genes are TRBV7-2 and TRBJ2-5; tentative D call: TRBD2 (6 bases). Germline V lookup: CDR1 SGHTA, CDR2 FQGNSA. The V end lost 5 bases, the J end lost 2 bases, and 18 bases lay between the germline ends. The CDR3 sequence is 16 residues long. DNA of the CDR3: TGTGCCAGCAGCAGTAACCCTGTAGCGGTACAAGAGACCCAGTACTTC. Encoded protein: CASSSNPVAVQETQYF. Complete variable domain (other parts from reference TRBV7-2 and TRBJ2-5): GAGVSQSPSNKVTEKGKDVELRCDPISGHTALYWYRQSLGQGLEFLIYFQGNSAPDKSGLPSDRFSAERTGGSVSTLTIQRTQQEDSAVYLCASSSNPVAVQETQYFGPGTRLLVL.

In this sample, this clone turned up once. The chain employs TRBV4-1 and TRBJ1-1; a possible D gene is TRBD1 (6 bases). Trimming removed 0 bases at V and 4 bases at J, with 12 bases between. CDR3 length: 15 amino acids. The germline V gene encodes CDR1 MGHRA and CDR2 YSYEKL. The CDR3 loop reads CASSQETNRVTEAFF. The CDR3 nucleotides read TGCGCCAGCAGCCAAGAAACAAACAGGGTCACTGAAGCTTTCTTT.

The V call is TRBV9, the J call TRBJ2-1; TRBD2 aligns across 11 bases. CDR1 and CDR2 (germline): SGDLS, YYNGEE. CDR3 size: 17 residues. The junction had 9 bases not matched to a gene; V was cut back by 4 bases and J by 3 bases. This CDR3 is CASSPRRLAGIYNEQFF. The CDR3 bases are TGTGCCAGCAGCCCTCGGAGACTAGCGGGAATCTACAATGAGCAGTTCTTC.

The chain recombines TRBV5-5 with TRBJ1-5, with TRBD1 as a possible D gene (5 bases). The V gene's germline CDR1 is SGHKS and CDR2 YYEKEE (reference sequence). The V end lost 2 bases, the J end lost 11 bases, and 17 bases lay between the germline ends. The CDR3 totals 14 residues. CDR3 in amino acids: CASSLENRRGAQHF. CDR3 in DNA: TGTGCCAGCAGCTTAGAAAACAGGCGAGGGGCCCAGCATTTT.

This clone was observed a single time. The chain links TRBV21-1 to TRBJ2-2. TRBV21-1 is recorded as a pseudogene. This CDR3 is built from 14 residues. Here the CDR3 DNA reads TGTGCCAGCATCCCAGGGGGGGCCACCGGGGAGCTGTTTTTT. Protein sequence: CASIPGGATGELFF.

The chain carries TRBV5-1 and TRBJ2-1; D is unresolved. Trimming shortened V by 4 bases and J by 12 bases, and 20 bases separated the two germline ends. The CDR3 has 14 residues. CDR1 SGHRS and CDR2 YFSETQ come from the germline V gene. CDR3 loop: CASSPAGAEIWQFF. The DNA for the CDR3 is TGCGCCAGCAGCCCCGCTGGTGCCGAAATATGGCAGTTCTTC.

The CDR3 region is CAWGTSGNTIYF. The CDR3 region has the DNA TGTGCCTGGGGGACCTCTGGAAACACCATATATTTT. J is TRBJ1-3 and V is TRBV30, with D maybe TRBD1 (5 bases). With 5 bases removed from V and 0 bases from J, the gap between germline ends came to 5 bases. This CDR3 spans 12 amino acids. The germline V gene encodes CDR1 GTSNPN and CDR2 SVGIG (reference sequence).